This T cell receptor beta chain was observed in a study of Tregs in tolerant kidney transplant recipients. Whole-study results and caveats: Validation in larger populations is needed because few patients were studied. Expanding Tregs on activated donor B cells appeared to best identify donor-specific TCRbeta clones.

The protocol was immunoSEQ multiplex PCR, while the TCRdb copy is restricted to in-frame clones and leaves out a portion. The profile shows roughly 250,000 clones, about 80% of them singletons. Germline V gene data show CDR1 as LNHNV and CDR2 as YYDKDF (reference sequence). The CDR3 extends over 16 amino acids. The V segment lost 0 bases and the J segment 4 bases; nucleotides outside the gene matches: 6. As for this clone: As yet, its antigen is unknown.

CD4+CD25+CD127- Tregs, CD4+CD25- non-Tregs, CD4 and CD8 cells were sorted. This TCR derives from a human donor in good health. The sequencing input was CD4+ T cells from blood. The rearrangement joins TRBV15 to TRBJ2-3, with 8 bases lining up with TRBD2. CDR3 amino acids: CATSRDLGGGPDTQYF. CDR3 in DNA: TGTGCCACCAGCAGAGATCTGGGCGGGGGGCCAGATACGCAGTATTTT.